The clone carrying this T cell receptor beta chain was recorded at least ten times. CDR3 length: 10 residues. Germline V lookup: CDR1 GTSNPN, CDR2 SVGIG (reference sequence). Between the trimmed V and J ends, which lost 5 bases and 9 bases, there was a span of 8 bases. These data are taken from a study of read filtering for tumor transcriptome and immune sequencing. From about 400 ng of RNA, a library with molecular barcoded alpha/delta and beta/gamma adaptors was made. TCRdb reprocessed the reads with MiXCR, giving one entry per CDR3 protein. The sample holds about 47,000 distinct CDR3 sequences; about 12% are singletons and the top ten take about 14%.

What was sequenced was a population of CD138-negative cells sorted from bone marrow. This chain connects TRBV30 to TRBJ2-1; D perhaps matches TRBD1 (5 bases). The TCR originated in a donor at least 40 years old with multiple myeloma. This CDR3 is CAWGAGEQFF. CDR3 DNA sequence: TGTGCCTGGGGGGCCGGTGAGCAGTTCTTC.